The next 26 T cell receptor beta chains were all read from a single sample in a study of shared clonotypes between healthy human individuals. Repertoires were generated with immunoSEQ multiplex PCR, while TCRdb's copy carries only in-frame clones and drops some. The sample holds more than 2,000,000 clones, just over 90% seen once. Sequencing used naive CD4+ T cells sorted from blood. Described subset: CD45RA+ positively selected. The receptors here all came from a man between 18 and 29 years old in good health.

CDR3 bases: TGTGCCAGCGGGATGACAGGGGATACAGATACGCAGTATTTT. It is translated as CASGMTGDTDTQYF. This chain links TRBV5-4 with TRBJ2-3; 8 nucleotides line up with TRBD1. Germline CDR1 and CDR2: SGHNT and YYREEE (reference sequence). V was pared by 7 bases and J by 3 bases, with 7 bases of the junction left unmatched. The CDR3 covers 14 residues.

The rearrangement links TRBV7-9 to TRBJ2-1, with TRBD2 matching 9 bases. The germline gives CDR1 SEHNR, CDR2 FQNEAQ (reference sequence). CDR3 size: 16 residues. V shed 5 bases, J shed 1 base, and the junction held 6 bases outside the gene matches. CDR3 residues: CASSDDSGRSYNEQFF. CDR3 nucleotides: TGTGCCAGCAGCGACGATAGCGGGAGATCCTACAATGAGCAGTTCTTC.

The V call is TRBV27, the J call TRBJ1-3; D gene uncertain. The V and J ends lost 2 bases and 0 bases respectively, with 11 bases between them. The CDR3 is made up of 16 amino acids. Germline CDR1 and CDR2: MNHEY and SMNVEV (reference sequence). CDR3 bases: TGTGCCAGCAGTTTAGGATTTCCCCTCTCTGGAAACACCATATATTTT. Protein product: CASSLGFPLSGNTIYF.

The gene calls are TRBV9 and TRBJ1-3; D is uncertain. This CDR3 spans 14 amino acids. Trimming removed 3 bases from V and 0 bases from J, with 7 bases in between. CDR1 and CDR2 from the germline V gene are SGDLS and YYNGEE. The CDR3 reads CASSDGGSGNTIYF. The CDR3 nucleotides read TGTGCCAGCAGCGACGGTGGCTCTGGAAACACCATATATTTT.

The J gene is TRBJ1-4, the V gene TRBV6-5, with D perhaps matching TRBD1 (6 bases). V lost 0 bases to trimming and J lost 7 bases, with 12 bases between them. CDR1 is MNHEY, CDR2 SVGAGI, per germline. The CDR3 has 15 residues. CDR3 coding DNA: TGTGCCAGCAGTTACTCCTCTGGCAGGGGTGAAAAACTGTTTTTT. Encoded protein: CASSYSSGRGEKLFF.

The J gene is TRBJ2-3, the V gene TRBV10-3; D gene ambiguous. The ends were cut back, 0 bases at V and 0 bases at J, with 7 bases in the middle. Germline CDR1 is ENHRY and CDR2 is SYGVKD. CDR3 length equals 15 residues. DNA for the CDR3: TGTGCCATCAGTGAGTCGCAGCCTAGCACAGATACGCAGTATTTT. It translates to CAISESQPSTDTQYF.

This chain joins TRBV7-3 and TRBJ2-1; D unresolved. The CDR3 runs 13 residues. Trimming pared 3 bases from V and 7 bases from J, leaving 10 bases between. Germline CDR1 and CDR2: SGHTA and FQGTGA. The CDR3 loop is CASSFSGVNEQFF. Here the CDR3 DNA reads TGTGCCAGCAGCTTTTCTGGGGTTAATGAGCAGTTCTTC.

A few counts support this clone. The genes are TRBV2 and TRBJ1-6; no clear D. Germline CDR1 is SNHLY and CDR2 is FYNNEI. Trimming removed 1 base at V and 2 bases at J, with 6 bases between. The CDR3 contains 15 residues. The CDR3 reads CASSEDEAYNSPLHF. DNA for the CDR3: TGTGCCAGCAGTGAAGATGAAGCCTATAATTCACCCCTCCACTTT.

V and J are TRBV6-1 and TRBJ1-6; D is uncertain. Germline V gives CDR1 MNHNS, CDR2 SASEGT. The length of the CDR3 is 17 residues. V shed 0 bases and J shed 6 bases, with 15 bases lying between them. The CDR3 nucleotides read TGTGCCAGCAGTGAAGCGTGGGCTGCTGTGTCTAATTCACCCCTCCACTTT. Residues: CASSEAWAAVSNSPLHF.

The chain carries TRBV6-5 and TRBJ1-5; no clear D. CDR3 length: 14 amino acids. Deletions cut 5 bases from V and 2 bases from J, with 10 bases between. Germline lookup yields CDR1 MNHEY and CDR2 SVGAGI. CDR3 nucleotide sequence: TGTGCCAGCAGTGGTGGCCTAGGCAATCAGCCCCAGCATTTT. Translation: CASSGGLGNQPQHF.

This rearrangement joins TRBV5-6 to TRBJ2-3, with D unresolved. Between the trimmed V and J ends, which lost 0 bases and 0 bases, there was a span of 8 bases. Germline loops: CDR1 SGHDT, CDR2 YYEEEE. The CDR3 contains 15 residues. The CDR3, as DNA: TGTGCCAGCAGCTTGGGTTCGGTAAGCACAGATACGCAGTATTTT. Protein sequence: CASSLGSVSTDTQYF.

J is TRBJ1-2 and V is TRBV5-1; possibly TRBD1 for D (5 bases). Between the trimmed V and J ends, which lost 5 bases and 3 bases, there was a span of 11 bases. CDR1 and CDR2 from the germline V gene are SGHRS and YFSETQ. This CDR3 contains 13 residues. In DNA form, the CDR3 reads TGCGCCAGCAGTGCAGGGTTTGACTATGGCTACACCTTC. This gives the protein CASSAGFDYGYTF.

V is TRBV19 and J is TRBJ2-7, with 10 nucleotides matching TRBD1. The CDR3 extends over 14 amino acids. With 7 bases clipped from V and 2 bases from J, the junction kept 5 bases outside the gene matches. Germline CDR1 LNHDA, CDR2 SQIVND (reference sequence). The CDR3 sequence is CASNPGQGTYEQYF. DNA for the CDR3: TGTGCCAGTAATCCGGGACAGGGGACCTACGAGCAGTACTTC.

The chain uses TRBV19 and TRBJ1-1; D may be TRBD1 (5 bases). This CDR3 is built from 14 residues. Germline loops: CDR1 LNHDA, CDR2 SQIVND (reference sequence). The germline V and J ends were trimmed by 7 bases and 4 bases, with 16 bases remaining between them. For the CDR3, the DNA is TGTGCCAGTATCCAGGAGGGGTTTTCCACTGAAGCTTTCTTT. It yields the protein CASIQEGFSTEAFF.

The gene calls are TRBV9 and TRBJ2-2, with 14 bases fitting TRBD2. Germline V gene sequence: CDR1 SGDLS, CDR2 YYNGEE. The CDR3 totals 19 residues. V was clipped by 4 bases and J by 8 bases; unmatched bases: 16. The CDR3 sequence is CASSRTGTSGGHAMGELFF. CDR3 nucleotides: TGTGCCAGCAGCCGAACCGGGACTAGCGGGGGCCACGCGATGGGGGAGCTGTTTTTT.

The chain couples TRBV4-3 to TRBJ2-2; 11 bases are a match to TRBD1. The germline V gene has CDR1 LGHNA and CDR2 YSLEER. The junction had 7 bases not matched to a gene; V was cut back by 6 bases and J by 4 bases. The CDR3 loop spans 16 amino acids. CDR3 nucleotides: TGCGCCAGCAGTCGCGGGACAGGGGGTTTCACCGGGGAGCTGTTTTTT. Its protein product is CASSRGTGGFTGELFF.

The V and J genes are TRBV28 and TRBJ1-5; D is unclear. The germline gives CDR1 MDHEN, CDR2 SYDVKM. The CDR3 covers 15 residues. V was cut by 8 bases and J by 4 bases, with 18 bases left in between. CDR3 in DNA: TGTGCCAGCGGTGACGACTACCCCACTAATCAGCCCCAGCATTTT. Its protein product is CASGDDYPTNQPQHF.

The CDR3 protein is CASSERDSSTDTQYF. Here the CDR3 DNA reads TGTGCCAGCAGTGAAAGGGACAGTTCCACAGATACGCAGTATTTT. The chain combines TRBV2 with TRBJ2-3; TRBD1 matches 7 bases. V lost 2 bases to trimming and J lost 2 bases; unmatched junction nucleotides: 4. Germline lookup yields CDR1 SNHLY and CDR2 FYNNEI. This CDR3 contains 15 residues.

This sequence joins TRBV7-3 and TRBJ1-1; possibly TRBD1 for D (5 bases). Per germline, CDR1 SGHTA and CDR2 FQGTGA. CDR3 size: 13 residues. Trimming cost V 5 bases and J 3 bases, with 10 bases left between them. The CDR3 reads CASSPDRDTEAFF. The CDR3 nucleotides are TGTGCCAGCAGCCCTGACAGAGACACTGAAGCTTTCTTT. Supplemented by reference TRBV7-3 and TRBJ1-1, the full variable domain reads GAGVSQTPSNKVTEKGKYVELRCDPISGHTALYWYRQSLGQGPEFLIYFQGTGAADDSGLPNDRFFAVRPEGSVSTLKIQRTERGDSAVYLCASSPDRDTEAFFGQGTRLTVV.

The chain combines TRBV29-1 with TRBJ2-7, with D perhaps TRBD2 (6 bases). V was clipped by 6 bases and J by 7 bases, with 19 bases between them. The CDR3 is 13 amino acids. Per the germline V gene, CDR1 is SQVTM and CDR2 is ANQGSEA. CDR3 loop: CSVDFRESREQYF. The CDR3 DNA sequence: TGCAGCGTAGACTTCCGGGAGAGCCGGGAGCAGTACTTC.

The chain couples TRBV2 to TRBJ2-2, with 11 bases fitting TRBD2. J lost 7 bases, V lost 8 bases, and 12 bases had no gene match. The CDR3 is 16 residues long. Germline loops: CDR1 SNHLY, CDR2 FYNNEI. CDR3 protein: CASRYNGLAGYGELFF. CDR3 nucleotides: TGTGCCAGCCGGTATAACGGACTAGCGGGCTACGGGGAGCTGTTTTTT.

For the CDR3, the DNA is TGTGCCAGCAAACCCGCAGGGACCCTCGGCACAGATACGCAGTATTTT. This gives the protein CASKPAGTLGTDTQYF. The genes are TRBV27 and TRBJ2-3; possibly TRBD1 or TRBD2 for D (5 bases each). Germline values: CDR1 MNHEY, CDR2 SMNVEV (reference sequence). The CDR3 has 16 residues. The V end lost 7 bases, the J end lost 1 base, and 18 bases lay between the germline ends.

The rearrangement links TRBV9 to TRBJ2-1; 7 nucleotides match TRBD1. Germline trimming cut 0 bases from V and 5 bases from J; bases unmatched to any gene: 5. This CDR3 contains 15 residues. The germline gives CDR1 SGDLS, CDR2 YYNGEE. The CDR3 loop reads CASSVANRGNNEQFF. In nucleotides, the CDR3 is TGTGCCAGCAGCGTAGCTAACAGGGGAAACAATGAGCAGTTCTTC.

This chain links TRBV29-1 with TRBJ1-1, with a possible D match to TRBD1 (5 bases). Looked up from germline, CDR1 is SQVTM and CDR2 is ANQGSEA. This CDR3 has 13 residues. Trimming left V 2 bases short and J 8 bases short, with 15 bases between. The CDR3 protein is CSVERQGKREAFF. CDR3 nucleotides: TGCAGCGTTGAACGGCAGGGAAAGAGAGAAGCTTTCTTT.

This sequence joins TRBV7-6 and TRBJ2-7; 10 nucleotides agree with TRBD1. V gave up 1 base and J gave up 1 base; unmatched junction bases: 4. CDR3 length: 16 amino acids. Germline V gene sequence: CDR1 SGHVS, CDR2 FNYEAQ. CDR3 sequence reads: CASSLGAGQGSYEQYF. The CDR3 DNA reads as TGTGCCAGCAGCTTAGGTGCGGGACAGGGGTCCTACGAGCAGTACTTC.

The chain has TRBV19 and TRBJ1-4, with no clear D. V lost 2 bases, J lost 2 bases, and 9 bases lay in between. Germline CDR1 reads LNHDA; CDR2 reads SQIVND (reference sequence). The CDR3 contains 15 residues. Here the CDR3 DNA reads TGTGCCAGTAGTATATGGGGTGCGACTAATGAAAAACTGTTTTTT. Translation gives CASSIWGATNEKLFF.